This TCR beta chain comes out of a study of blood T cell repertoires in COVID-19. For the study at large: The origin of the acute and convalescent COVID-19 samples was the United States, Italy and Spain. In each case, the material was cDNA or gDNA derived from T cells, B-cell-depleted T cells, or PBMCs.

Germline CDR1 is LNHDA and CDR2 is SQIVND (reference sequence). V was trimmed by 5 bases and J by 7 bases, leaving 11 bases between them. CDR3 length equals 13 residues. In the original processing: Estimation of nucleated cell counts relied on the amplification of reference gene primers. Libraries were prepared by immunoSEQ multiplex PCR; TCRdb keeps only in-frame clonotypes and omits some of them. Clonal size and the V and J genes are those of that table, whereas D and trimming came from the DNA. The data contain over 150,000 clones, around nine tenths of them singletons. V and J are TRBV19 and TRBJ2-2; TRBD2 might be the D (6 bases). The sequenced material came from peripheral blood. The receptor was isolated from a man aged 45 to 65 with acute or convalescent COVID-19. CDR3 sequence reads: CASSLTRYGELFF. CDR3 sequence (DNA): TGTGCCAGTAGTCTGACTAGGTACGGGGAGCTGTTTTTT.